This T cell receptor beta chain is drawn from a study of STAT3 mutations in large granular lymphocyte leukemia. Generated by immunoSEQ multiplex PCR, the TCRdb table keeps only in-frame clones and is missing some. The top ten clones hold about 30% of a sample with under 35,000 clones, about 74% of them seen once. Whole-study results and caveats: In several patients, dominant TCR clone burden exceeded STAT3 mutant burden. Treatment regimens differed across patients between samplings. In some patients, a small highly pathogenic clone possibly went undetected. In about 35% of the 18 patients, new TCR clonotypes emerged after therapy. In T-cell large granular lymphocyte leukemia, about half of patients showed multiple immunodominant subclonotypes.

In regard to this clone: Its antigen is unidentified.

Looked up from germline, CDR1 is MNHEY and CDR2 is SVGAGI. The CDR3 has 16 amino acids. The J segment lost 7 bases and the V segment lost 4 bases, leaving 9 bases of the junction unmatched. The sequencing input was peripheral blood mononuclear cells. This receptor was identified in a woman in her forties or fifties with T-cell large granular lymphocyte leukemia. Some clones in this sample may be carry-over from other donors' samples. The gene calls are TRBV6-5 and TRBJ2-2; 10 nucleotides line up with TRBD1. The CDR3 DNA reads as TGTGCCAGCAGTTCCACGGACAGGGGGAAAAACGGGGAGCTGTTTTTT. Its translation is CASSSTDRGKNGELFF.